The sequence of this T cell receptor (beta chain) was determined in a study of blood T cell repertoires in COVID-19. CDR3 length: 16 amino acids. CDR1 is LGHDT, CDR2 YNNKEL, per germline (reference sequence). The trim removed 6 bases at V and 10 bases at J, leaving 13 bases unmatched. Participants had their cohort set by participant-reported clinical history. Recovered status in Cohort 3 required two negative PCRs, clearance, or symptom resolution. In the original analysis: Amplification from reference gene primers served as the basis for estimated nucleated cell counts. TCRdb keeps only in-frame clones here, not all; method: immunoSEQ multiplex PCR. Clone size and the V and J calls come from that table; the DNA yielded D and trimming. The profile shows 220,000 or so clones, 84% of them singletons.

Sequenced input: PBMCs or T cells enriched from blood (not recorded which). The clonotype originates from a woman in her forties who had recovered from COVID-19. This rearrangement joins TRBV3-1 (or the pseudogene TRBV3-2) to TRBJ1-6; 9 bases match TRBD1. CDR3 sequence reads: CASSYLPGTGKSPLHF. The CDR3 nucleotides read TGTGCCAGCAGTTATTTACCCGGGACAGGGAAATCACCCCTCCACTTT.